This entry features one T cell receptor (beta chain) sequence. This clonotype was observed a few times. Its antigen has not been determined. No base quality values were provided; no much bigger clone lies one nucleotide off. The data originate from a study of CD8 T cells in ankylosing spondylitis (dated by TCRdb to 2017 to 2019). With regard to the full study: T cell receptor beta repertoires were profiled in healthy donors and ankylosing spondylitis patients so that disease-linked TCR variants could be found. In total, the full study cohort was made up of 85 to 140 healthy donors and 20 to 25 ankylosing spondylitis patients. Samples of peripheral blood were taken, and for ankylosing spondylitis patients, synovial fluid was collected as well. Paper-wide results and their limitations: In peripheral blood, the disease-linked clones were found at relatively low frequencies and had a CD8+ phenotype. Some TCR beta motif variants had previously been reported in synovial fluid and blood of reactive arthritis patients, which suggested common disease-initiation mechanisms. The disease-linked clones were reported to be significantly enriched in matched synovial fluid samples from ankylosing spondylitis patients. A TCR beta motif of several highly homologous amino acid variants appeared characteristic of blood from ankylosing spondylitis patients.

CDR1 and CDR2, per the germline V gene (reference sequence), are SEHNR and FQNEAQ. Measured from the cysteine to the phenylalanine, the CDR3 is 15 residues long. The read is trimmed to its CDR3 DNA, 45 bases read in frame from base 1. After removal of 5 bases from V and 2 bases from J, the junction retains 9 bases not matched to a gene. The listed sequencing device is Illumina HiSeq 2500. Quantitative 5'-RACE with molecular barcodes was used to prepare TCR beta libraries. The paper's processing steps were these. A new computational method, built on a probabilistic model of VDJ rearrangement, was used to identify disease-linked TCR variants. TCRdb reworked the public reads: Q25 trimming with fastp, MiXCR clone assembly, productive beta chains retained. All rows with the same CDR3 protein become a single entry with the most common DNA and genes. TCRdb's processing, not the authors', yielded these V and J calls. This sample holds 250,000 to 400,000 distinct CDR3 sequences; roughly 12% were observed only once. The ten largest make up about 10% of the sample.

Recombination linked TRBV7-9 to TRBJ2-7; 7 junctional bases match TRBD1. This receptor was identified in a female donor with ankylosing spondylitis or in good health (not recorded which). Sequenced input: blood, either unsorted or a sorted T cell fraction (not recorded which). The sequence in DNA is TGTGCCAGCAGCGTGTCCGGGACAGCGGCCTACGAGCAGTACTTC. It translates to CASSVSGTAAYEQYF.